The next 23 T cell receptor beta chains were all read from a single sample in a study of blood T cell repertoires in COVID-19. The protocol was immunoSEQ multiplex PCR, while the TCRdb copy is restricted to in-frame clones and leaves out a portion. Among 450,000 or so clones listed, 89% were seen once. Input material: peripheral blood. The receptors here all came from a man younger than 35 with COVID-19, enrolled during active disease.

CDR3 protein: CASGQVSGANVLTF. The CDR3 DNA reads TGTGCTAGTGGTCAGGTCTCTGGGGCCAACGTCCTGACTTTC. The genes are TRBV12-5 and TRBJ2-6; no reliable D call. The ends were cut back, 5 bases at V and 0 bases at J, with 5 bases in the middle. The CDR3 is made up of 14 amino acids. Germline loops: CDR1 LGHNT, CDR2 FRNRAP.

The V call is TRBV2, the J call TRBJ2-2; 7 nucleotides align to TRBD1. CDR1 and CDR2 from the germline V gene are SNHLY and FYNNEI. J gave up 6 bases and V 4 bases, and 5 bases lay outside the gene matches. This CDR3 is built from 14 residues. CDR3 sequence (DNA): TGTGCCAGCAGTGGGACAGGTGGACCCGGGGAGCTGTTTTTT. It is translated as CASSGTGGPGELFF.

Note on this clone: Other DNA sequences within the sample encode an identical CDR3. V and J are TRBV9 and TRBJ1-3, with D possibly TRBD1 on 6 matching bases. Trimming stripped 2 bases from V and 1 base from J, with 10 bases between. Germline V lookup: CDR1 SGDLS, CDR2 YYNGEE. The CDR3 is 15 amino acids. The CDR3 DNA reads TGTGCCAGCAGCGTCGACAGGAGTTCTGGAAACACCATATATTTT. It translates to CASSVDRSSGNTIYF.

CDR3: CASSSAGGLGNTGELFF. In DNA form, the CDR3 reads TGTGCCAGCAGCTCCGCGGGGGGGCTAGGGAACACCGGGGAGCTGTTTTTT. The V gene is TRBV13, the J gene TRBJ2-2; 9 bases align to TRBD2. Germline lookup yields CDR1 PRHDT and CDR2 FYEKMQ (reference sequence). This CDR3 is 17 amino acids long. J lost 1 base, V lost 4 bases, and 7 bases had no gene match. Looking up the rest from reference TRBV13 and TRBJ2-2 gives the full variable domain: AAGVIQSPRHLIKEKRETATLKCYPIPRHDTVYWYQQGPGQDPQFLISFYEKMQSDKGSIPDRFSAQQFSDYHSELNMSSLELGDSALYFCASSSAGGLGNTGELFFGEGSRLTVL.

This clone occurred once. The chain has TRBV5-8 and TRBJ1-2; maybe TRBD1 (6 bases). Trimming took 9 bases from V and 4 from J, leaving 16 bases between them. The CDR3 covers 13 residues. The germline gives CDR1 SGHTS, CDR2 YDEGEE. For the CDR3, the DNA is TGTGCCACAACCGGGACACGGATCTATGGCTACACCTTC. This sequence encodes CATTGTRIYGYTF.

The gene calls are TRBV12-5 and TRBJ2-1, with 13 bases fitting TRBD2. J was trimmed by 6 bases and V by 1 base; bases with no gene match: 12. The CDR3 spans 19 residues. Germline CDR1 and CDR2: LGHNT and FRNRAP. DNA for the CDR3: TGTGCTAGTGGTTTGGGAAACTGGGGACTAGCGGGAATTGGCAATGAGCAGTTCTTC. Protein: CASGLGNWGLAGIGNEQFF.

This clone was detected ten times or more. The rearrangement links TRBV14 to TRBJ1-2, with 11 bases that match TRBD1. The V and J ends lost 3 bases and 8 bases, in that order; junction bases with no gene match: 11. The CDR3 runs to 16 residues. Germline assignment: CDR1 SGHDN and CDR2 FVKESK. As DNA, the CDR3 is TGTGCCAGCAGCCAGGAGGAGGACAGGGGGCTAAAGGGCTACACCTTC. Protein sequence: CASSQEEDRGLKGYTF.

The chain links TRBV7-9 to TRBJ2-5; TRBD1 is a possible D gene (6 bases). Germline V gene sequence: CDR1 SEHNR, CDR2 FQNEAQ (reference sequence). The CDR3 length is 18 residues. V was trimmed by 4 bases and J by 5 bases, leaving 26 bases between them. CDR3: CASSSRGSWGSRAETQYF. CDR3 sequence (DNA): TGTGCCAGCAGCTCCAGGGGAAGTTGGGGGTCCAGGGCGGAGACCCAGTACTTC.

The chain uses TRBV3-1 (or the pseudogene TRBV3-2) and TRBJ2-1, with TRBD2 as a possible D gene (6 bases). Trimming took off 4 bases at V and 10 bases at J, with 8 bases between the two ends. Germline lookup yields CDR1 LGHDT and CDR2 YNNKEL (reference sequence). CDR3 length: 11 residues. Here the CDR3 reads CASSLGLEQFF. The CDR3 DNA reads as TGTGCCAGCAGCCTAGGACTAGAGCAGTTCTTC.

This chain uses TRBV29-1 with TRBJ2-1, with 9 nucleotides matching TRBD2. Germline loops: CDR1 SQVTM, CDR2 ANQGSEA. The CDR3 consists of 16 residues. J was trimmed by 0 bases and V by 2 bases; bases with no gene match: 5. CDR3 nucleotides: TGCAGCGTTGAAACCAGCGGGGGGAGCTCCTACAATGAGCAGTTCTTC. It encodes CSVETSGGSSYNEQFF.

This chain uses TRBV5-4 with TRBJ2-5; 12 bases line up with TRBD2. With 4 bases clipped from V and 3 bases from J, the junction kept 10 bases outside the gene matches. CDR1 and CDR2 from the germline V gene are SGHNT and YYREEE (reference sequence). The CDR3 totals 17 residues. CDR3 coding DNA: TGTGCCAGCAGCCCCTCCCCTAGCGGGAGGGGAGAAGAGACCCAGTACTTC. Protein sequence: CASSPSPSGRGEETQYF.

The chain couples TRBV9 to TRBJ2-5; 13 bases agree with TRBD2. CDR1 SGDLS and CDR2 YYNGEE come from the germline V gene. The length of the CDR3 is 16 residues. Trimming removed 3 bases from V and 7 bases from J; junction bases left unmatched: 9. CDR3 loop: CASSGQLAGGLGTQYF. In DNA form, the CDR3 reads TGTGCCAGCAGCGGCCAACTAGCGGGGGGGTTAGGGACCCAGTACTTC.

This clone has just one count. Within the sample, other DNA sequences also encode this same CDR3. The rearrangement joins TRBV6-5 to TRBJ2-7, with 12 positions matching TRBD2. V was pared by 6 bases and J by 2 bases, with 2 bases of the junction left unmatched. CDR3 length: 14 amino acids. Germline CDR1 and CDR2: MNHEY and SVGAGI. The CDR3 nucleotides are TGTGCCAGCAGCAGACTAGCGGGAGCCTACGAGCAGTACTTC. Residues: CASSRLAGAYEQYF.

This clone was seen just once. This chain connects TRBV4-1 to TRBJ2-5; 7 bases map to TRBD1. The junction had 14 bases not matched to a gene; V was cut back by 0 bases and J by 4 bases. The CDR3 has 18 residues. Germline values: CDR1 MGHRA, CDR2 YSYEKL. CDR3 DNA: TGCGCCAGCAGCCAAGATGGCCCGCGGCAGGGGGTTAGAGAGACCCAGTACTTC. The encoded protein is CASSQDGPRQGVRETQYF.

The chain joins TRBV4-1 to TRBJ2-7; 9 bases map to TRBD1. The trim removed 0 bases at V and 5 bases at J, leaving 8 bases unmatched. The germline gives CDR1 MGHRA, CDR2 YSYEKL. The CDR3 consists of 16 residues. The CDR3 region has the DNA TGCGCCAGCAGCCAAGAAGCGGGACAGGGTACCCACGAGCAGTACTTC. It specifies CASSQEAGQGTHEQYF.

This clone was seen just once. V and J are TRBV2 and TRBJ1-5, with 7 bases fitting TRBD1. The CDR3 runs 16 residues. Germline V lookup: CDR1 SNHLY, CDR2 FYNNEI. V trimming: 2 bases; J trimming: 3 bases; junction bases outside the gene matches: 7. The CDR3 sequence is CASSEMFGTVNQPQHF. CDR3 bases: TGTGCCAGCAGTGAAATGTTCGGGACAGTCAATCAGCCCCAGCATTTT.

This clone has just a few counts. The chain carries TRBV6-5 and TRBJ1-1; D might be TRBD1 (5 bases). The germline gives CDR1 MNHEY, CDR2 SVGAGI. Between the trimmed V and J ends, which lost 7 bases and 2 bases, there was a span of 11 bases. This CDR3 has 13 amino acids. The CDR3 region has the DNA TGTGCCAGCAATGGGGGGTATAACACTGAAGCTTTCTTT. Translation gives CASNGGYNTEAFF.

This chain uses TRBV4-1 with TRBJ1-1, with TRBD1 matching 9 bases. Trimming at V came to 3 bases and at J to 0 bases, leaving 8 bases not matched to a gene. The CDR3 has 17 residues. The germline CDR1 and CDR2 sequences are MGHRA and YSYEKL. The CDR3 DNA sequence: TGCGCCAGCAGCCAGCTGGACAGGGGAGGAATGAACACTGAAGCTTTCTTT. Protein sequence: CASSQLDRGGMNTEAFF.

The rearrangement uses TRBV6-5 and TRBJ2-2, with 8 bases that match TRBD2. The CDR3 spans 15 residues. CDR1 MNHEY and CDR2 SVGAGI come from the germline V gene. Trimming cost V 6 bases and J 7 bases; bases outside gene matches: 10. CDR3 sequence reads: CASRRRAGVDGELFF. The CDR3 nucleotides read TGTGCCAGCAGAAGGAGAGCGGGGGTAGACGGGGAGCTGTTTTTT.

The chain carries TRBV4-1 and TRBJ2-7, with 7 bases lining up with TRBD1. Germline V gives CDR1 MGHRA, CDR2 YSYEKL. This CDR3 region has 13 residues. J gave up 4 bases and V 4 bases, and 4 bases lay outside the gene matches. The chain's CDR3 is CASSPQQGYEQYF. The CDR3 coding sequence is TGCGCCAGCAGCCCACAACAGGGGTACGAGCAGTACTTC.

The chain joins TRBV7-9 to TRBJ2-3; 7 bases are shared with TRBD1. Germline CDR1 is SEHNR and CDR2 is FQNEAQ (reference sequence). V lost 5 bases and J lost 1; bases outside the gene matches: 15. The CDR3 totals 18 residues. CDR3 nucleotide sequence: TGTGCCAGCAGCCCCGACAGGGCCCTCCAGACAGGCACAGATACGCAGTATTTT. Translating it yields CASSPDRALQTGTDTQYF.

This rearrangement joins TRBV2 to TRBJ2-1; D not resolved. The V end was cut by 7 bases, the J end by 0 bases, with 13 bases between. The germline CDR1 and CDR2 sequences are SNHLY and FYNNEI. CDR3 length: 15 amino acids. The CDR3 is CASTKKDNSYNEQFF. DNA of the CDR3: TGTGCCAGCACCAAGAAAGACAACTCCTACAATGAGCAGTTCTTC. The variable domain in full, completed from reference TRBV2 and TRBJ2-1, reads EPEVTQTPSHQVTQMGQEVILRCVPISNHLYFYWYRQILGQKVEFLVSFYNNEISEKSEIFDDQFSVERPDGSNFTLKIRSTKLEDSAMYFCASTKKDNSYNEQFFGPGTRLTVL.

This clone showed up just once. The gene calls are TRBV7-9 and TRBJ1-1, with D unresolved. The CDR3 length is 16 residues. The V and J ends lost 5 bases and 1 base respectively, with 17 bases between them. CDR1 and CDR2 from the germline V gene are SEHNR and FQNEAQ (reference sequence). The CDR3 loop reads CASSPRGSKGNTEAFF. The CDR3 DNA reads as TGTGCCAGCAGCCCCCGAGGGAGTAAGGGGAACACTGAAGCTTTCTTT.